This entry lists 8 T cell receptor beta chains sequenced from one sample in a study of Graves' ophthalmopathy and Graves' hyperthyroidism. RNA transcripts were the template, and TCR beta CDR3 regions were amplified from them. The first-round RT-PCR employed HTBI primers together with the Qiagen OneStep RT-PCR kit. A multiplex PCR was then performed as the second round. TCRdb re-called the multiplex PCR reads with MiXCR, one entry per CDR3 protein. The table shows more than 1,000,000 distinct CDR3 sequences, with 35% to 40% occurring only once. The sequenced sample was peripheral blood or thyroid tissue (not recorded which). The origin of the receptors is an adult man with Graves' hyperthyroidism.

This clonotype was seen many times. This rearrangement joins TRBV5-8 to TRBJ1-5; D uncertain. Germline loops: CDR1 SGHTS, CDR2 YDEGEE. This CDR3 is 15 amino acids long. The V end lost 5 bases, the J end lost 4 bases, and 16 bases lay between the germline ends. CDR3 DNA sequence: TGTGCCAGCAGAACGACACTTAGCGGGAATCAGCCCCAGCATTTT. Translated: CASRTTLSGNQPQHF.

The V and J genes are TRBV27 and TRBJ2-2; D assignment may be TRBD1 or TRBD2 (5 bases each). Germline V gives CDR1 MNHEY, CDR2 SMNVEV (reference sequence). CDR3 size: 14 residues. Trimming took 0 bases from V and 5 from J, leaving 7 bases between them. CDR3 residues: CASSLSWGTGELFF. CDR3 nucleotide sequence: TGTGCCAGCAGTTTATCGTGGGGGACCGGGGAGCTGTTTTTT.

To note about this clonotype: With a much larger clone just one base away, this may be a read error. The chain uses TRBV7-9 and TRBJ2-6; TRBD1 might be the D (5 bases). The CDR3 extends over 16 amino acids. In germline, CDR1 is SEHNR, CDR2 FQNEAQ (reference sequence). CDR3 in DNA: TGTGCCAGCAGCTTACAGGTTCCCTCTGGGGCCAACGTCCCGACTTTC. Encoded protein: CASSLQVPSGANVPTF.

Ten or more counts support this clonotype. The chain employs TRBV7-8 and TRBJ2-7, with D perhaps matching TRBD1 (5 bases). The CDR3 has 16 residues. The germline V and J ends were trimmed by 5 bases and 0 bases, with 17 bases remaining between them. Per germline, CDR1 SGHVS and CDR2 FQNEAQ. The CDR3 DNA sequence: TGTGCCAGCAGCCGCACGGGCAGGGCCCTCTCCTACGAGCAGTACTTC. Amino acids: CASSRTGRALSYEQYF.

This clonotype was picked up a small number of times. CDR3 in amino acids: CASSYQSATEAFF. Here the CDR3 DNA reads TGTGCCAGCAGTTACCAGTCGGCTACTGAAGCTTTCTTT. The V gene is TRBV6-2 or TRBV6-3, the J gene TRBJ1-1, with D unresolved. The CDR3 length is 13 residues. Between the trimmed V and J ends, which lost 2 bases and 5 bases, there was a span of 9 bases. Germline-derived CDR1 and CDR2 are MNHEY and SVGEGT.

This clonotype has more than one count but fewer than ten. The CDR3 sequence is CASSASPPGPSGREQYF. The CDR3 DNA reads as TGCGCCAGCAGCGCCTCCCCCCCCGGGCCTTCTGGCAGGGAGCAGTACTTC. The J gene is TRBJ2-7, the V gene TRBV5-1; D gene unclear. With 4 bases removed from V and 7 bases from J, the gap between germline ends came to 27 bases. The germline gives CDR1 SGHRS, CDR2 YFSETQ. The CDR3 has 17 residues.

This clonotype was detected a few times. The chain is built from TRBV20-1 and TRBJ1-5; D unresolved. Germline CDR1 and CDR2: DFQATT and SNEGSKA (reference sequence). This CDR3 is built from 14 residues. The V gene lost 3 bases and the J gene lost 5 bases, with 14 bases spanning the gap. The CDR3, as DNA: TGCAGTGCTAGTCAGGCGTCAGTAGATCAGCCCCAGCATTTT. It specifies CSASQASVDQPQHF.

The chain couples TRBV7-2 to TRBJ2-5; TRBD1 might be the D (6 bases). Trimming shortened V by 7 bases and J by 1 base, and 16 bases separated the two germline ends. CDR1 is SGHTA and CDR2 is FQGNSA in the germline V gene. The CDR3 contains 15 residues. As DNA, the CDR3 is TGTGCCAGCACAACACGGGGCAGGGGCCAAGAGACCCAGTACTTC. It encodes CASTTRGRGQETQYF.